Listed below are T cell receptor beta chains from one sample, sequenced in a study of blood T cells in healthy people across ages. TCRdb ran MiXCR on the 5' RACE reads and lists one entry per CDR3 protein. The data contain 750,000 or so distinct CDR3 sequences, 25% of them singletons. These data are also associated with another study on T cells of mothers and their children.

Sample: blood. The receptors here all came from a boy aged 5-17 years in good health. CDR3s include the opening cysteine and the closing phenylalanine or tryptophan. The D gene is left open where the match is weak. Clone size is not always given. Where it is, it says once, few, many or a class for expanded clones.

cdr3_nt: TGTGCCAGCAGCCTCGCAGGGAACACTAATGAAAAACTGTTTTTT
cdr3_aa: CASSLAGNTNEKLFF
j_call: TRBJ1-4
d_call: -
clone_size: few
v_call: TRBV7-9

cdr3_nt: TGTGCCAGCAGCCAAGATCCGGGACAGGGATGGGAGCAGTACTTC
cdr3_aa: CASSQDPGQGWEQYF
j_call: TRBJ2-7
d_call: TRBD1
clone_size: -
v_call: TRBV3-1

cdr3_nt: TGTGCCAGCAGCAAATCAGGGGGCTCCTACGAGCAGTACTTC
cdr3_aa: CASSKSGGSYEQYF
j_call: TRBJ2-7
d_call: TRBD1
clone_size: -
v_call: TRBV7-3

cdr3_nt: TGTGCCAGCAGTTCACTTCCGGGCGGAGCCGGGGAGCTGTTTTTT
cdr3_aa: CASSSLPGGAGELFF
j_call: TRBJ2-2
d_call: -
clone_size: -
v_call: TRBV6-2/TRBV6-3

cdr3_nt: TGTGCCAGCAGCCAGGACCCTTCCGCCTACAATGAGCAGTTCTTC
cdr3_aa: CASSQDPSAYNEQFF
j_call: TRBJ2-1
d_call: -
clone_size: few
v_call: TRBV6-5

cdr3_nt: TGTGCTAGTGGTTTGCCAGAGTTAGCCAAAAACATTCAGTACTTC
cdr3_aa: CASGLPELAKNIQYF
j_call: TRBJ2-4
d_call: -
clone_size: -
v_call: TRBV12-5

cdr3_nt: TGTGCCAGCAGTGTTATGGTGGTTACAGCTAGGACACTTAACGCTGAAGCTTTCTTT
cdr3_aa: CASSVMVVTARTLNAEAFF
j_call: TRBJ1-1
d_call: -
clone_size: -
v_call: TRBV12-3/TRBV12-4

cdr3_nt: TGTGCCAGCCGTGGGACGACCCAAGAGACCCAGTACTTC
cdr3_aa: CASRGTTQETQYF
j_call: TRBJ2-5
d_call: -
clone_size: few
v_call: TRBV28

cdr3_nt: TGCAGTGTCTACAGGGGGGGACAAGAGACCCAGTACTTC
cdr3_aa: CSVYRGGQETQYF
j_call: TRBJ2-5
d_call: -
clone_size: few
v_call: TRBV20-1

cdr3_nt: TGCAGCGTTTTCCGGCTAGCCACAGATACGCAGTATTTT
cdr3_aa: CSVFRLATDTQYF
j_call: TRBJ2-3
d_call: -
clone_size: few
v_call: TRBV29-1

cdr3_nt: TGTGCCACCAGCACACGGGACACCACAGATACGCAGTATTTT
cdr3_aa: CATSTRDTTDTQYF
j_call: TRBJ2-3
d_call: -
clone_size: -
v_call: TRBV15

cdr3_nt: TGCAGTGCCCGCCCCGAGGGGGACACTGAAGCTTTCTTT
cdr3_aa: CSARPEGDTEAFF
j_call: TRBJ1-1
d_call: -
clone_size: -
v_call: TRBV20-1

cdr3_nt: TGTGCCAGCAGCCCTGGGACAGTCTCTGGAAACACCATATATTTT
cdr3_aa: CASSPGTVSGNTIYF
j_call: TRBJ1-3
d_call: TRBD1
clone_size: few
v_call: TRBV11-1

cdr3_nt: TGCAGTGCCAACGTCCCAGCGGGGGGGCTGGAGCAGTTCTTC
cdr3_aa: CSANVPAGGLEQFF
j_call: TRBJ2-1
d_call: TRBD2
clone_size: few
v_call: TRBV20-1

cdr3_nt: TGTGCCAGCGCCTACGGGACAGGGGGTGATGAGCAGTTCTTC
cdr3_aa: CASAYGTGGDEQFF
j_call: TRBJ2-1
d_call: TRBD1
clone_size: few
v_call: TRBV27

cdr3_nt: TGTGCTAGTGGTTTGTATCTAGAGACCCAGTACTTC
cdr3_aa: CASGLYLETQYF
j_call: TRBJ2-5
d_call: -
clone_size: -
v_call: TRBV12-5

cdr3_nt: TGTGCCAGCAGTATGATAAGACTAGCCAAAAACATTCAGTACTTC
cdr3_aa: CASSMIRLAKNIQYF
j_call: TRBJ2-4
d_call: -
clone_size: many
v_call: TRBV28

cdr3_nt: TGTGCCATCAATCCCACAGGGGGGGATCAGCCCCAGCATTTT
cdr3_aa: CAINPTGGDQPQHF
j_call: TRBJ1-5
d_call: TRBD1
clone_size: -
v_call: TRBV10-3

cdr3_nt: TGTGCCAGCAGTGAAGTGGGTCTCCTCGGCTACACCTTC
cdr3_aa: CASSEVGLLGYTF
j_call: TRBJ1-2
d_call: -
clone_size: once
v_call: TRBV6-1

cdr3_nt: TGTGCCAGCAGTGAAGCGGGCGGGGAGCTGTTTTTT
cdr3_aa: CASSEAGGELFF
j_call: TRBJ2-2
d_call: -
clone_size: -
v_call: TRBV2

cdr3_nt: TGTGCCACAGCCCTAGGACAGGAAAGGGAGACCCAGTACTTC
cdr3_aa: CATALGQERETQYF
j_call: TRBJ2-5
d_call: TRBD1
clone_size: few
v_call: TRBV12-3/TRBV12-4

cdr3_nt: TGTGCCAGCAGCCAAGAGGGAAGGGGAGCCTCACCCCTCCACTTT
cdr3_aa: CASSQEGRGASPLHF
j_call: TRBJ1-6
d_call: -
clone_size: few
v_call: TRBV3-1

cdr3_nt: TGTGCCATCAGTGGAACGGACAGGGACTCGGAGTATGGCTACACCTTC
cdr3_aa: CAISGTDRDSEYGYTF
j_call: TRBJ1-2
d_call: TRBD1
clone_size: -
v_call: TRBV10-3

cdr3_nt: TGTGCCATCAGTGAGCCTCGGACACAAGAGACCCAGTACTTC
cdr3_aa: CAISEPRTQETQYF
j_call: TRBJ2-5
d_call: -
clone_size: few
v_call: TRBV10-3

cdr3_nt: TGTGCCAGCAGCTTGTTTGGCACCATCTGCGAGCAGTACTTC
cdr3_aa: CASSLFGTICEQYF
j_call: TRBJ2-7
d_call: -
clone_size: -
v_call: TRBV5-6

cdr3_nt: TGTGCCAGCTCACCCTTAGCGGACTCCTACGAGCAGTACTTC
cdr3_aa: CASSPLADSYEQYF
j_call: TRBJ2-7
d_call: -
clone_size: -
v_call: TRBV18

cdr3_nt: TGTGCCAGCAGGTCTACACAGGGGGCGACCAAAAACATTCAGTACTTC
cdr3_aa: CASRSTQGATKNIQYF
j_call: TRBJ2-4
d_call: TRBD1
clone_size: -
v_call: TRBV12-3/TRBV12-4

cdr3_nt: TGTGCCACCAGTGATTTCGGCGGGGAGCTGTTTTTT
cdr3_aa: CATSDFGGELFF
j_call: TRBJ2-2
d_call: -
clone_size: -
v_call: TRBV24-1

cdr3_nt: TGCAGTGCTAGAAGGCGACGGGGCGGAGGAAGCACAGATACGCAGTATTTT
cdr3_aa: CSARRRRGGGSTDTQYF
j_call: TRBJ2-3
d_call: -
clone_size: -
v_call: TRBV20-1

cdr3_nt: TGCAGCGCCTTCCGCTGGGGGGCTGGTGAGACCCAGTACTTC
cdr3_aa: CSAFRWGAGETQYF
j_call: TRBJ2-5
d_call: -
clone_size: few
v_call: TRBV29-1

cdr3_nt: TGTGCCAGCAGTGATGGGGCTAGCGGGGCCTACAATGAGCAGTTCTTC
cdr3_aa: CASSDGASGAYNEQFF
j_call: TRBJ2-1
d_call: TRBD2
clone_size: few
v_call: TRBV6-4

cdr3_nt: TGCAGCGTGGCACAGGGGACCTACGGGCAGTACTTC
cdr3_aa: CSVAQGTYGQYF
j_call: TRBJ2-7
d_call: TRBD1
clone_size: -
v_call: TRBV29-1

cdr3_nt: TGCGCCAGCAGCCTGGGACAGGGGGCTGGTTACGCTGAAGCTTTCTTT
cdr3_aa: CASSLGQGAGYAEAFF
j_call: TRBJ1-1
d_call: TRBD1
clone_size: few
v_call: TRBV5-1

cdr3_nt: TGCGCCAGCAGCTTGGCTCTAGCGGGAGGGCAGTCCGAGCAGTACTTC
cdr3_aa: CASSLALAGGQSEQYF
j_call: TRBJ2-7
d_call: TRBD2
clone_size: -
v_call: TRBV5-1

cdr3_nt: TGTGCCAGCAGTCCAAGTGGGGCTAATACGCAGTATTTT
cdr3_aa: CASSPSGANTQYF
j_call: TRBJ2-3
d_call: -
clone_size: -
v_call: TRBV12-3/TRBV12-4

cdr3_nt: TGTGCCAGCAGTGCCGCCTTGGGAAGGTGGAACACCATATATTTT
cdr3_aa: CASSAALGRWNTIYF
j_call: TRBJ1-3
d_call: -
clone_size: -
v_call: TRBV25-1

cdr3_nt: TGTGCCAGCAGCTTAGGCCCCTTCAACGGGAGAAACACCGGGGAGCTGTTTTTT
cdr3_aa: CASSLGPFNGRNTGELFF
j_call: TRBJ2-2
d_call: -
clone_size: -
v_call: TRBV11-2

cdr3_nt: TGTGCCAGCCAGCCGGTCGGAACCTACGAGCAGTACTTC
cdr3_aa: CASQPVGTYEQYF
j_call: TRBJ2-7
d_call: -
clone_size: -
v_call: TRBV7-2

cdr3_nt: TGTGCCAGCAGTTATGCGTGGAACACTGAAGCTTTCTTT
cdr3_aa: CASSYAWNTEAFF
j_call: TRBJ1-1
d_call: -
clone_size: -
v_call: TRBV6-6

cdr3_nt: TGTGCCATCAGTGAGTCAGGGGCCCCGGCAGATACGCAGTATTTT
cdr3_aa: CAISESGAPADTQYF
j_call: TRBJ2-3
d_call: -
clone_size: -
v_call: TRBV10-3

cdr3_nt: TGTGCCAGCAGCCTCTCGGGACAGGGGTTGTCGGTGACCCAGTACTTC
cdr3_aa: CASSLSGQGLSVTQYF
j_call: TRBJ2-5
d_call: TRBD1
clone_size: -
v_call: TRBV3-1

cdr3_nt: TGTGCCAGCAGCTTGTCCCGAGCGGGGGCTATTTACCAAGAGACCCAGTACTTC
cdr3_aa: CASSLSRAGAIYQETQYF
j_call: TRBJ2-5
d_call: TRBD2
clone_size: few
v_call: TRBV7-2

cdr3_nt: TGCGCCAGCAGCTTGGGACTACAAGCCTACGAGCAGTACTTC
cdr3_aa: CASSLGLQAYEQYF
j_call: TRBJ2-7
d_call: -
clone_size: -
v_call: TRBV5-1

cdr3_nt: TGTGCCAGCAGTCAAATAGCGGGAGGGCAGGGGGCCCAGTACTTC
cdr3_aa: CASSQIAGGQGAQYF
j_call: TRBJ2-5
d_call: TRBD2
clone_size: -
v_call: TRBV6-1

cdr3_nt: TGCAGCGCGGCCACAGGGATCACCGGGGAGCTGTTTTTT
cdr3_aa: CSAATGITGELFF
j_call: TRBJ2-2
d_call: -
clone_size: once
v_call: TRBV29-1